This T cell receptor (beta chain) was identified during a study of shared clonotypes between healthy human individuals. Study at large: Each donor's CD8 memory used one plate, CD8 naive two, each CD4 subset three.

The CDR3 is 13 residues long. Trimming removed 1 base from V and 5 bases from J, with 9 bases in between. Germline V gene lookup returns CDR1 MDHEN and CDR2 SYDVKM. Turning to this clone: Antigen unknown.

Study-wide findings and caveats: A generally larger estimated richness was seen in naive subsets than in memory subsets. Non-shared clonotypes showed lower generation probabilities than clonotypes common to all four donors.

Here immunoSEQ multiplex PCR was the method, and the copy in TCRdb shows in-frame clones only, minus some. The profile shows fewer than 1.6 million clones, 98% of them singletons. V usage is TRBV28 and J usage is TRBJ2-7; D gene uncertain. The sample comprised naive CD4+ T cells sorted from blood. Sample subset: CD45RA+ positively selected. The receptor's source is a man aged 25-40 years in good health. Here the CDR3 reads CASSLLTPNEQYF. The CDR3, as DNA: TGTGCCAGCAGTTTATTAACACCTAACGAGCAGTACTTC.